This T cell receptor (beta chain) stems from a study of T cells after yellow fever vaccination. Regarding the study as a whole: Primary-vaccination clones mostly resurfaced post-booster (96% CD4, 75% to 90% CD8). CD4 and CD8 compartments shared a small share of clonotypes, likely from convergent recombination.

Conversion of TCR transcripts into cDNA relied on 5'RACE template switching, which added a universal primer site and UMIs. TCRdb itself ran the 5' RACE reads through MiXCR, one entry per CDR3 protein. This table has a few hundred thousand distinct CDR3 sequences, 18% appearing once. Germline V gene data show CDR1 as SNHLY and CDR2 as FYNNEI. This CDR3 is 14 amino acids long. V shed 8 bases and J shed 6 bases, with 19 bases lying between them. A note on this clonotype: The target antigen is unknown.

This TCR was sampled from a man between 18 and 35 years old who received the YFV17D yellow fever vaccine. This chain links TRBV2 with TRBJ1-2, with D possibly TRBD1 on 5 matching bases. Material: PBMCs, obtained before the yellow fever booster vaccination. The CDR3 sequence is CASSPLGPQDGYTF. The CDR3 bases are TGTGCCAGCTCCCCGCTGGGCCCACAGGATGGCTACACCTTC.